Listed below are T cell receptor beta chains from one sample, sequenced in a study of control samples from healthy donors and cancer patients. Using immunoSEQ multiplex PCR, the repertoire was profiled, and TCRdb retains in-frame clones only, with some absent. The data show some 150,000 clones, 94% seen once. The sequencing sample was made of PBMCs. The receptors shown here come from a man between 60 and 75 years old with colorectal cancer. Both conserved end residues are part of each CDR3. A D gene is named only where the DNA matches it firmly. Clone size appears in some rows only: once, few, many, or a class for an expanded clone.

J | size | length | V | D | DNA | CDR3
TRBJ2-7 | NA | 14 | TRBV5-1 | NA | TGCGCCAGCAGCTTGAGCAGTCAAACCTACGAGCAGTACTTC | CASSLSSQTYEQYF
TRBJ2-1 | NA | 15 | TRBV6-4 | NA | TGTGCCAGCGCTAGGTCTCCCGACCCTTACAGTGAGCAGTTCTTC | CASARSPDPYSEQFF
TRBJ1-1 | NA | 14 | TRBV5-1 | NA | TGCGCCAGCAGCTTGGACAGGGAAAACACTGAAGCTTTCTTT | CASSLDRENTEAFF
TRBJ1-2 | NA | 15 | TRBV7-2 | TRBD1 | TGTGCCAGCAGCCAATCCGGGACAGGGGGCTATGGCTACACCTTC | CASSQSGTGGYGYTF
TRBJ1-2 | NA | 14 | TRBV5-4 | NA | TGTGCCAGCAGCTCTGGGCTACACGGCTATGGCTACACCTTC | CASSSGLHGYGYTF
TRBJ1-2 | NA | 13 | TRBV12-3/TRBV12-4 | NA | TGTGCCAGCAGTTTAAGGTCAGCATATGGCTACACCTTC | CASSLRSAYGYTF
TRBJ1-5 | NA | 15 | TRBV6-2/TRBV6-3 | NA | TGTGCCAGCAGTTTTTCCGGGTATAGCAATCAGCCCCAGCATTTT | CASSFSGYSNQPQHF
TRBJ2-7 | NA | 15 | TRBV6-5 | NA | TGTGCCAGCAGCGTGGGAGGTAGGGGAGGCTACGAGCAGTACTTC | CASSVGGRGGYEQYF
TRBJ1-5 | NA | 14 | TRBV10-2 | NA | TGCGCCAGCTCCGGGACTAACAGCAATCAGCCCCAGCATTTT | CASSGTNSNQPQHF
TRBJ2-3 | NA | 18 | TRBV18 | NA | TGTGCCAGCTCACCAAGCCGTGGAATAGCTGGAGGCACAGATACGCAGTATTTT | CASSPSRGIAGGTDTQYF
TRBJ2-7 | NA | 12 | TRBV10-3 | TRBD2 | TGTGCCACCAGCGGGGGTTCCTACGAGCAGTACTTC | CATSGGSYEQYF
TRBJ2-5 | NA | 15 | TRBV6-5 | TRBD1 | TGTGCCAGCAGACGAAGCAGGGGGCACGGGGAGACCCAGTACTTC | CASRRSRGHGETQYF
TRBJ1-1 | NA | 15 | TRBV18 | NA | TGTGCCAGCTCACCAAGGACAACTATGAACACTGAAGCTTTCTTT | CASSPRTTMNTEAFF
TRBJ2-2 | NA | 14 | TRBV18 | NA | TGTGCCAGCTCGTCGACGGACGGCACCGGGGAGCTGTTTTTT | CASSSTDGTGELFF
TRBJ1-1 | NA | 14 | TRBV3-1/TRBV3-2 | NA | TGTGCCAGCAGCCAGAGGTGGGGGGGCACTGAAGCTTTCTTT | CASSQRWGGTEAFF
TRBJ2-5 | NA | 16 | TRBV19 | NA | TGTGCCAGTAGCATGACTCATGGGCTGCGCCAAGAGACCCAGTACTTC | CASSMTHGLRQETQYF
TRBJ2-2 | once | 13 | TRBV18 | NA | TGTGCCAGCTCACCTGAAAACACCGGGGAGCTGTTTTTT | CASSPENTGELFF
TRBJ1-2 | NA | 11 | TRBV29-1 | TRBD1 | TGCAGTGCTGGGACAGGGGCTGGCTACACCTTC | CSAGTGAGYTF
TRBJ2-5 | NA | 13 | TRBV28 | NA | TGTGCCAGCAGTTTCTCAGACCAAGAGACCCAGTACTTC | CASSFSDQETQYF
TRBJ2-7 | NA | 14 | TRBV18 | TRBD2 | TGTGCCAGCGGGACGCGGGGGGGCACCTACGAGCAGTACTTC | CASGTRGGTYEQYF
TRBJ2-1 | NA | 15 | TRBV6-5 | TRBD1 | TGTGCCAGCGCTCACACCGGGACAGGGACCGGTGAGCAGTTCTTC | CASAHTGTGTGEQFF
TRBJ1-1 | once | 16 | TRBV7-2 | NA | TGTGCCAGCAGCTTAGGGGCGACAGGCATGAACACTGAAGCTTTCTTT | CASSLGATGMNTEAFF
TRBJ2-2 | NA | 17 | TRBV7-6 | NA | TGTGCCAGCAGCGAGAACCGAGGAGGGGGGGACACCGGGGAGCTGTTTTTT | CASSENRGGGDTGELFF